The rows below give T cell receptor beta chains drawn from one sample of a study of blood T cell repertoires in COVID-19. Data came from immunoSEQ multiplex PCR; TCRdb stores just in-frame clones and leaves some out. This table holds around 330,000 clones, over 75% found once. Input material: peripheral blood. The receptors shown here come from a woman aged 45-65 years with active or convalescent COVID-19. CDR3s include the opening cysteine and the closing phenylalanine or tryptophan. D genes are given only for firm matches. The size entry is marked missing in some rows and otherwise reads once, few, many or a size class.

TRBD1 TRBJ1-3 TRBV19 - CASSINRGGNTIYF TGTGCCAGTAGTATCAACAGGGGCGGAAACACCATATATTTT
TRBD2 TRBJ2-1 TRBV7-2 - CASSLAPPGLAFIVGDEQFF TGTGCCAGCAGCTTAGCCCCGCCGGGACTAGCCTTCATAGTTGGGGATGAGCAGTTCTTC
- TRBJ2-7 TRBV4-3 few CASSQEAAAFLSYEQYF TGCGCCAGCAGCCAAGAAGCTGCGGCTTTTCTTTCCTACGAGCAGTACTTC
TRBD2 TRBJ2-1 TRBV9 - CASSRATGGGNEQFF TGTGCCAGCAGTCGCGCTACGGGAGGCGGGAATGAGCAGTTCTTC
- TRBJ1-1 TRBV2 - CASVLTGTNTEAFF TGTGCCAGCGTCTTGACAGGTACGAACACTGAAGCTTTCTTT
- TRBJ1-1 TRBV2 - CASSPIAGSSETEAFF TGTGCCAGCAGCCCTATTGCGGGGTCAAGTGAAACTGAAGCTTTCTTT
- TRBJ1-3 TRBV18 - CASSQGESGNTIYF TGTGCCAGCTCACAGGGGGAGTCTGGAAACACCATATATTTT
TRBD1 TRBJ2-1 TRBV29-1 - CSVEADRSNEQFF TGCAGCGTTGAAGCGGACAGGTCCAATGAGCAGTTCTTC
TRBD2 TRBJ2-7 TRBV27 - CASSYGLAGAVEQYF TGTGCCAGCAGTTACGGACTAGCGGGAGCCGTCGAGCAGTACTTC
- TRBJ1-6 TRBV30 - CAWDPAVYNSPLHF TGTGCCTGGGATCCCGCGGTTTATAATTCACCCCTCCACTTT
- TRBJ2-7 TRBV6-2/TRBV6-3 - CASSLFREQYF TGTGCCAGCAGTCTTTTCAGGGAGCAGTACTTC
- TRBJ1-1 TRBV9 - CASSRRPTGTEAFF TGTGCCAGCAGCCGGCGGCCTACGGGAACTGAAGCTTTCTTT
TRBD1 TRBJ2-7 TRBV28 - CASSLDTGVPYEQYF TGTGCCAGCAGTTTAGATACAGGGGTCCCCTACGAGCAGTACTTC
TRBD1 TRBJ2-7 TRBV4-2 - CASSQDKSAGGDEQYF TGTGCCAGCAGCCAAGATAAGTCGGCAGGGGGAGACGAGCAGTACTTC
- TRBJ1-1 TRBV6-4 - CASTPSPGNTEAFF TGTGCCAGCACCCCCTCCCCAGGGAACACTGAAGCTTTCTTT
TRBD1 TRBJ2-1 TRBV15 - CATSRDRGPSSYNEQFF TGTGCCACCAGCAGGGACAGGGGGCCTAGCTCCTACAATGAGCAGTTCTTC
TRBD1 TRBJ2-7 TRBV6-1 once CASSEVETGGYEQYF TGTGCCAGCAGTGAAGTCGAGACAGGGGGCTACGAGCAGTACTTC
- TRBJ2-5 TRBV27 - CASSPAIGGAETQYF TGTGCCAGCAGTCCCGCGATTGGGGGGGCAGAGACCCAGTACTTC